The rows below give T cell receptor beta chains drawn from one sample of a study of cytomegalovirus exposure and HLA in healthy donors. Libraries were prepared by immunoSEQ multiplex PCR; TCRdb keeps only in-frame clonotypes and omits some of them. The top ten clones hold under 1.5% of a sample with 110,000 or so clones, around 74% of them seen once. Input material: PBMCs. The receptors originated from a man aged 40-49 years in good health and CMV-seronegative. The CDR3 runs from the conserved cysteine through the conserved F or W. A D gene is named only where the DNA matches it firmly. A clone size is listed for some rows: how often the clone was seen (once, few, many), or a class if it is expanded.

d_gene: TRBD1
v_gene: TRBV6-5
abundance: .
j_gene: TRBJ1-4
CDR3aa: CASSYSSTGYEKLFF
CDR3nt: TGTGCCAGCAGTTACTCGTCGACAGGGTATGAAAAACTGTTTTTT

d_gene: .
v_gene: TRBV2
abundance: .
j_gene: TRBJ1-4
CDR3aa: CASSKTGYELFF
CDR3nt: TGTGCCAGCAGCAAAACAGGGTATGAACTGTTTTTT

d_gene: .
v_gene: TRBV27
abundance: .
j_gene: TRBJ2-1
CDR3aa: CASSTANYNEQFF
CDR3nt: TGTGCCAGCAGTACCGCTAACTACAATGAGCAGTTCTTC

d_gene: TRBD2
v_gene: TRBV7-3
abundance: .
j_gene: TRBJ2-3
CDR3aa: CASSIAGQSTDTQYF
CDR3nt: TGTGCCAGCAGCATAGCGGGACAAAGCACAGATACGCAGTATTTT

d_gene: TRBD2
v_gene: TRBV5-4
abundance: .
j_gene: TRBJ2-3
CDR3aa: CASGGGSTDTQYF
CDR3nt: TGTGCCAGCGGGGGGGGAAGCACAGATACGCAGTATTTT

d_gene: TRBD2
v_gene: TRBV5-1
abundance: .
j_gene: TRBJ2-3
CDR3aa: CASSLDPTSGTGSPDTQYF
CDR3nt: TGCGCCAGCAGCTTGGACCCTACTAGCGGGACGGGGTCCCCAGATACGCAGTATTTT

d_gene: .
v_gene: TRBV7-2
abundance: few
j_gene: TRBJ1-5
CDR3aa: CASSFRAYQPQHF
CDR3nt: TGTGCCAGCAGCTTCAGGGCCTATCAGCCCCAGCATTTT

d_gene: TRBD2
v_gene: TRBV4-2
abundance: .
j_gene: TRBJ2-7
CDR3aa: CASSQALASGIYEQYF
CDR3nt: TGTGCCAGCAGCCAAGCTTTGGCTAGCGGCATCTACGAGCAGTACTTC

d_gene: .
v_gene: TRBV10-3
abundance: few
j_gene: TRBJ1-2
CDR3aa: CAISASVAPNYGYTF
CDR3nt: TGTGCCATCAGTGCCTCCGTGGCCCCTAACTATGGCTACACCTTC

d_gene: TRBD1
v_gene: TRBV6-5
abundance: few
j_gene: TRBJ1-2
CDR3aa: CASRGQGAGDYGYTF
CDR3nt: TGTGCCAGCAGGGGACAGGGGGCTGGTGACTATGGCTACACCTTC

d_gene: .
v_gene: TRBV27
abundance: .
j_gene: TRBJ1-3
CDR3aa: CASRAGFSGNTIYF
CDR3nt: TGTGCCAGCAGGGCAGGCTTCTCTGGAAACACCATATATTTT

d_gene: .
v_gene: TRBV7-9
abundance: .
j_gene: TRBJ2-3
CDR3aa: CSSSSGTDTQYF
CDR3nt: TGTTCCAGCAGCTCAGGGACAGATACGCAGTATTTT

d_gene: .
v_gene: TRBV7-9
abundance: few
j_gene: TRBJ2-7
CDR3aa: CASSLRTAPYEQYF
CDR3nt: TGTGCCAGCAGTTTAAGGACAGCGCCCTACGAGCAGTACTTC

d_gene: .
v_gene: TRBV7-2
abundance: .
j_gene: TRBJ2-3
CDR3aa: CASSLAREDTQYF
CDR3nt: TGTGCCAGCAGCTTAGCGCGTGAAGATACGCAGTATTTT

d_gene: TRBD1
v_gene: TRBV5-1
abundance: few
j_gene: TRBJ2-7
CDR3aa: CASSLTGQGSYEQYF
CDR3nt: TGCGCCAGCAGCTTGACGGGACAGGGTTCCTACGAGCAGTACTTC

d_gene: TRBD1
v_gene: TRBV28
abundance: .
j_gene: TRBJ1-4
CDR3aa: CASSLTRGQGKLFF
CDR3nt: TGTGCCAGCAGTTTAACCAGGGGGCAGGGAAAACTGTTTTTT

d_gene: .
v_gene: TRBV19
abundance: .
j_gene: TRBJ1-5
CDR3aa: CASSTQPNQPQHF
CDR3nt: TGTGCCAGTAGTACACAACCCAATCAGCCCCAGCATTTT

d_gene: .
v_gene: TRBV4-1
abundance: once
j_gene: TRBJ1-5
CDR3aa: CASSRVQGTGQPQHF
CDR3nt: TGCGCCAGCAGCCGCGTACAGGGAACGGGCCAGCCCCAGCATTTT

d_gene: TRBD1
v_gene: TRBV13
abundance: .
j_gene: TRBJ1-4
CDR3aa: CASRRTGGTTNEKLFF
CDR3nt: TGTGCCAGCAGAAGGACAGGAGGAACAACTAATGAAAAACTGTTTTTT

d_gene: TRBD2
v_gene: TRBV6-4
abundance: .
j_gene: TRBJ2-2
CDR3aa: CASSDGSGDYTGELFF
CDR3nt: TGTGCCAGCAGTGATGGTAGCGGGGACTACACCGGGGAGCTGTTTTTT

d_gene: TRBD1
v_gene: TRBV11-3
abundance: .
j_gene: TRBJ2-7
CDR3aa: CASSPRGLRDRSYEQYF
CDR3nt: TGTGCCAGCAGCCCTCGGGGCCTTCGGGACAGATCCTACGAGCAGTACTTC

d_gene: TRBD1
v_gene: TRBV5-1
abundance: .
j_gene: TRBJ2-1
CDR3aa: CASSLNTDRAWFF
CDR3nt: TGCGCCAGCAGCCTAAATACCGACAGGGCTTGGTTCTTC

d_gene: .
v_gene: TRBV6-1
abundance: .
j_gene: TRBJ1-5
CDR3aa: CASSGWRGGNQPQHF
CDR3nt: TGTGCCAGCAGTGGGTGGAGGGGCGGGAATCAGCCCCAGCATTTT

d_gene: .
v_gene: TRBV6-6
abundance: .
j_gene: TRBJ2-6
CDR3aa: CASSYSYFSGANVLTF
CDR3nt: TGTGCCAGCAGTTACTCGTACTTCTCTGGGGCCAACGTCCTGACTTTC

d_gene: TRBD2
v_gene: TRBV9
abundance: once
j_gene: TRBJ2-1
CDR3aa: CASSVVALAGGNEQFF
CDR3nt: TGTGCCAGCAGCGTAGTAGCACTAGCGGGAGGTAATGAGCAGTTCTTC

d_gene: TRBD1
v_gene: TRBV5-1
abundance: .
j_gene: TRBJ2-7
CDR3aa: CASSLAPDRGDEQYF
CDR3nt: TGCGCCAGCAGCTTGGCCCCGGACAGGGGGGATGAGCAGTACTTC

d_gene: .
v_gene: TRBV15
abundance: .
j_gene: TRBJ2-7
CDR3aa: CATSMRHFAYEQYF
CDR3nt: TGTGCCACCAGCATGAGGCACTTCGCTTACGAGCAGTACTTC

d_gene: .
v_gene: TRBV7-9
abundance: .
j_gene: TRBJ1-1
CDR3aa: CASSPRQAMNTEAFF
CDR3nt: TGTGCCAGCAGCCCGCGTCAGGCCATGAACACTGAAGCTTTCTTT

d_gene: .
v_gene: TRBV2
abundance: .
j_gene: TRBJ2-7
CDR3aa: CASKEAGVSYEQYF
CDR3nt: TGTGCCAGCAAAGAGGCAGGGGTTTCCTACGAGCAGTACTTC

d_gene: TRBD2
v_gene: TRBV29-1
abundance: .
j_gene: TRBJ2-5
CDR3aa: CSGRTSLETQYF
CDR3nt: TGCAGCGGGAGGACTAGCCTCGAGACCCAGTACTTC

d_gene: TRBD1
v_gene: TRBV19
abundance: .
j_gene: TRBJ1-5
CDR3aa: CASSMAGQGNQPQHF
CDR3nt: TGTGCCAGTAGTATGGCCGGACAGGGTAACCAGCCCCAGCATTTT

d_gene: .
v_gene: TRBV5-1
abundance: once
j_gene: TRBJ2-3
CDR3aa: CASSGTGTRTDTQYF
CDR3nt: TGCGCCAGCAGCGGCACCGGGACTCGCACAGATACGCAGTATTTT

d_gene: TRBD1
v_gene: TRBV15
abundance: .
j_gene: TRBJ1-3
CDR3aa: CATGDRVGNTIYF
CDR3nt: TGTGCCACCGGAGACAGGGTTGGAAACACCATATATTTT

d_gene: TRBD1
v_gene: TRBV29-1
abundance: .
j_gene: TRBJ2-7
CDR3aa: CSVVVGGAYYEQYF
CDR3nt: TGCAGCGTTGTTGTAGGGGGCGCCTATTACGAGCAGTACTTC

d_gene: TRBD1
v_gene: TRBV6-5
abundance: many
j_gene: TRBJ2-2
CDR3aa: CASSYRGRNTGELFF
CDR3nt: TGTGCCAGCAGTTACAGGGGGCGCAACACCGGGGAGCTGTTTTTT

d_gene: .
v_gene: TRBV2
abundance: .
j_gene: TRBJ2-7
CDR3aa: CASSAYEGYEQYF
CDR3nt: TGTGCCAGCAGTGCCTATGAGGGTTACGAGCAGTACTTC

d_gene: TRBD2
v_gene: TRBV14
abundance: .
j_gene: TRBJ2-7
CDR3aa: CASSQESGTSHYF
CDR3nt: TGTGCCAGCAGCCAAGAGTCGGGGACTAGTCACTACTTC

d_gene: .
v_gene: TRBV27
abundance: .
j_gene: TRBJ1-3
CDR3aa: CASRLQGNLGNTIYF
CDR3nt: TGTGCCAGCAGGCTCCAGGGGAATTTGGGAAACACCATATATTTT

d_gene: TRBD1
v_gene: TRBV6-5
abundance: .
j_gene: TRBJ1-5
CDR3aa: CASSSITGGGNQPQHF
CDR3nt: TGTGCCAGCAGTTCGATAACAGGGGGTGGCAATCAGCCCCAGCATTTT

d_gene: TRBD1
v_gene: TRBV7-9
abundance: once
j_gene: TRBJ1-4
CDR3aa: CASSHRDSQEKLFF
CDR3nt: TGTGCCAGCAGCCACCGGGACAGTCAGGAAAAACTGTTTTTT

d_gene: .
v_gene: TRBV21-1
abundance: .
j_gene: TRBJ2-2
CDR3aa: CASSTGQVETGELFF
CDR3nt: TGTGCCAGCAGCACCGGACAGGTAGAAACCGGGGAGCTGTTTTTT

d_gene: TRBD2
v_gene: TRBV9
abundance: once
j_gene: TRBJ2-6
CDR3aa: CASSGPGTSGRGSGANVLTF
CDR3nt: TGTGCCAGCAGCGGACCCGGGACTAGCGGCCGGGGCTCTGGGGCCAACGTCCTGACTTTC